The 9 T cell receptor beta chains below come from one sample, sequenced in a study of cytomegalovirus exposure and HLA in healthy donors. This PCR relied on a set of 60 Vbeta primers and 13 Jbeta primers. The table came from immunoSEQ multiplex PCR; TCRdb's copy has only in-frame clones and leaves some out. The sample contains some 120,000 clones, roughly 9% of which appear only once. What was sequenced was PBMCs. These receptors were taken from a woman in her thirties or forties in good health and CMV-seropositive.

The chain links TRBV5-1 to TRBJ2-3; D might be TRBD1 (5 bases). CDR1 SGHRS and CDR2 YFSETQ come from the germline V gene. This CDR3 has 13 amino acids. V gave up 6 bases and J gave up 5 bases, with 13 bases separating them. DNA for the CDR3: TGCGCCAGCAACCAGGGTAACAAAGATACGCAGTATTTT. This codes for CASNQGNKDTQYF.

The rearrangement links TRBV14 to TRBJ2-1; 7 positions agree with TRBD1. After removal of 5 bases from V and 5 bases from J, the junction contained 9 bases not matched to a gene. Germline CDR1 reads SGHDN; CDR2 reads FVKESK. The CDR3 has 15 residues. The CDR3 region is CASSNTGTVNNEQFF. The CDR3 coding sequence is TGTGCCAGCAGCAATACCGGGACAGTCAACAATGAGCAGTTCTTC.

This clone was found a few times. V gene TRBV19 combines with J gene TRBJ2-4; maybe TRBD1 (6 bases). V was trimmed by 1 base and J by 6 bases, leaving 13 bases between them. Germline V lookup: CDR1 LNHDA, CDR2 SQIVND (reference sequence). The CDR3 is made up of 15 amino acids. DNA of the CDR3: TGTGCCAGTAGTATAGCTACAGGGCCTCGAAACATTCAGTACTTC. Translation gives CASSIATGPRNIQYF.

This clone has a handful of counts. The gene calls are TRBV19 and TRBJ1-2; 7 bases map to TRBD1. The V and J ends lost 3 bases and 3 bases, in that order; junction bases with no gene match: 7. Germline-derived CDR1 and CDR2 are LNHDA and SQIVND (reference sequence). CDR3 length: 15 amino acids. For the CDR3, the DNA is TGTGCCAGTAGTATGCGGGCGGGGACAGACTATGGCTACACCTTC. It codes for CASSMRAGTDYGYTF. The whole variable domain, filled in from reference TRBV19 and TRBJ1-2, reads DGGITQSPKYLFRKEGQNVTLSCEQNLNHDAMYWYRQDPGQGLRLIYYSQIVNDFQKGDIAEGYSVSREKKESFPLTVTSAQKNPTAFYLCASSMRAGTDYGYTFGSGTRLTVV.

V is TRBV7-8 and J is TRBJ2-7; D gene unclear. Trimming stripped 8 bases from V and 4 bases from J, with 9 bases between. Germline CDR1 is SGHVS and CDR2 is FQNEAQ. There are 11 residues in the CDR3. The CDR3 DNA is TGTGCCAGCGTTGCCGGTTACGAGCAGTACTTC. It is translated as CASVAGYEQYF.

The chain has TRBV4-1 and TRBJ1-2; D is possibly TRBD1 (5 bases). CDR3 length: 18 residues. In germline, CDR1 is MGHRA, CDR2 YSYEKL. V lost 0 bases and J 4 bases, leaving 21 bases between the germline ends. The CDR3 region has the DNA TGCGCCAGCAGCCAAGACTGGGGGGATGGAAGGTGGGGCTATGGCTACACCTTC. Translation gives CASSQDWGDGRWGYGYTF.

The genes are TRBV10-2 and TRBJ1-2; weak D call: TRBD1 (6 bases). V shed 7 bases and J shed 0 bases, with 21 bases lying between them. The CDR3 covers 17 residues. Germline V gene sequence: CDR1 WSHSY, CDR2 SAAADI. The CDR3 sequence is CASKATGLLIANYGYTF. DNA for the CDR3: TGCGCCAGCAAGGCCACAGGGCTCCTAATAGCTAACTATGGCTACACCTTC.

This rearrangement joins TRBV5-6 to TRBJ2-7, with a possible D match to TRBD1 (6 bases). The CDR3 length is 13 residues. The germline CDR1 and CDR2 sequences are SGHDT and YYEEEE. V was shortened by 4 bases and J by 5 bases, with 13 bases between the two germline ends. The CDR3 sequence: CASSPTGYHEQYF. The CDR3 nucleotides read TGTGCCAGCAGCCCGACAGGTTACCACGAGCAGTACTTC.

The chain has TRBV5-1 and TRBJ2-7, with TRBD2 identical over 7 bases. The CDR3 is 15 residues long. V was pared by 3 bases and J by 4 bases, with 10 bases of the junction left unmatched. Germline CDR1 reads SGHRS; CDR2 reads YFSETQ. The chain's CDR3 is CASSSLLAGEYEQYF. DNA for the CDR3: TGCGCCAGCAGCTCCCTTTTGGCGGGGGAGTACGAGCAGTACTTC.